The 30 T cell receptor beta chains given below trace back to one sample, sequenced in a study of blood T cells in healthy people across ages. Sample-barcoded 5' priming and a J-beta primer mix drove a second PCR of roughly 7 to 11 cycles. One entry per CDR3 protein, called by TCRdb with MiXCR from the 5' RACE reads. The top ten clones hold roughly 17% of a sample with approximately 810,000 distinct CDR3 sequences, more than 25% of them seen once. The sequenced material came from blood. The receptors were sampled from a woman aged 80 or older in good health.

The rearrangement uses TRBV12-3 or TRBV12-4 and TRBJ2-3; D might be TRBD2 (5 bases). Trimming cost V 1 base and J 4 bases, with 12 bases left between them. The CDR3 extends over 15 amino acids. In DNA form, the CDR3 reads TGTGCCAGCAGTTTAGGTAGCGTGAGAGCAGATACGCAGTATTTT. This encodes CASSLGSVRADTQYF.

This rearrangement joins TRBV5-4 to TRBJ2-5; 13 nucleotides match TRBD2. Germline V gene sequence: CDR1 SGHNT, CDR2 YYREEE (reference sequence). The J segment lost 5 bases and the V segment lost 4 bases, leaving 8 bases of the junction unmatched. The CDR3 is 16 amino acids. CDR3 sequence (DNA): TGTGCCAGCAGCCCTAGACTAGCGGGGGGCCCGGAGACCCAGTACTTC. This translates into CASSPRLAGGPETQYF.

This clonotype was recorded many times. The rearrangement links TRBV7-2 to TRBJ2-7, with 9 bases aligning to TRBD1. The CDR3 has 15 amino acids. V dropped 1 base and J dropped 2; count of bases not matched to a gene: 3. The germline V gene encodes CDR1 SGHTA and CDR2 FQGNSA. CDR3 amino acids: CASSLGQGVPYEQYF. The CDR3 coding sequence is TGTGCCAGCAGCTTAGGACAGGGGGTTCCCTACGAGCAGTACTTC.

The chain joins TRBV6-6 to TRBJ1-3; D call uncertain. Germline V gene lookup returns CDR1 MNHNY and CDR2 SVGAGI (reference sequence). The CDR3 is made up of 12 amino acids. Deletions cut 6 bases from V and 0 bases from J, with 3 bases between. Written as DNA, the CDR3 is TGTGCCAGCAGGGACTCTGGAAACACCATATATTTT. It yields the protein CASRDSGNTIYF.

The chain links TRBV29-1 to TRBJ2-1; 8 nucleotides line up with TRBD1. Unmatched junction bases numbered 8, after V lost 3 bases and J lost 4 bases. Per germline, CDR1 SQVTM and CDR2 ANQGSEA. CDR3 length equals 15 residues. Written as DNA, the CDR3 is TGCAGCGTTGAGACCAGGGGGCGCCGGTACAATGAGCAGTTCTTC. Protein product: CSVETRGRRYNEQFF.

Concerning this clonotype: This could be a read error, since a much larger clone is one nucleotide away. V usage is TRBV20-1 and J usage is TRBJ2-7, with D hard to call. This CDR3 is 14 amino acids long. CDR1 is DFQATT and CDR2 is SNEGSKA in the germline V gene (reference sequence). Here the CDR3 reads CSAGDVQYSYEQYF. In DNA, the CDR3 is TGCAGTGCTGGAGATGTCCAGTACTCCTACGAGCAGTACTTC.

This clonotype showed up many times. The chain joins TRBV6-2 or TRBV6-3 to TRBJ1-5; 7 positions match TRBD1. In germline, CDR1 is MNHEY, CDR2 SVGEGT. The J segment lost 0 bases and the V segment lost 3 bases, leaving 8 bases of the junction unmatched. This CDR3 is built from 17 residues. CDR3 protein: CASSYLIRGYSNQPQHF. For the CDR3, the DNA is TGTGCCAGCAGTTATTTAATCAGGGGGTATAGCAATCAGCCCCAGCATTTT.

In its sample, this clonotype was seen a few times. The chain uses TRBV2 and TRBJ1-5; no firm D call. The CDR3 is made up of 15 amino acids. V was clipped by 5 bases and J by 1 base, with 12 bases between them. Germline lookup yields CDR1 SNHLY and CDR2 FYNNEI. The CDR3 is CASSNLIGSNQPQHF. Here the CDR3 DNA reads TGTGCCAGCAGTAATTTGATTGGGAGCAATCAGCCCCAGCATTTT.

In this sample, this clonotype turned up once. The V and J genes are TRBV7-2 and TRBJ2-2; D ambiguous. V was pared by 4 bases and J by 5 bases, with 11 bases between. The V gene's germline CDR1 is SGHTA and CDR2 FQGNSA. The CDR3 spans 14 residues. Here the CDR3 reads CASSSRHLTGELFF. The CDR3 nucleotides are TGTGCCAGCAGCTCCCGACACCTGACCGGGGAGCTGTTTTTT.

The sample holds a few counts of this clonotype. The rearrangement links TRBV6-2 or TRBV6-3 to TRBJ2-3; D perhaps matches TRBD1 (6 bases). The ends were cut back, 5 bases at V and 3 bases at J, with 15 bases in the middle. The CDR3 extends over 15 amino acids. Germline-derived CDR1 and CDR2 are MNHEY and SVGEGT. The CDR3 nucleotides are TGTGCCAGCAGTGGGGGCGGGCGGAGGACAGATACGCAGTATTTT. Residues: CASSGGGRRTDTQYF.

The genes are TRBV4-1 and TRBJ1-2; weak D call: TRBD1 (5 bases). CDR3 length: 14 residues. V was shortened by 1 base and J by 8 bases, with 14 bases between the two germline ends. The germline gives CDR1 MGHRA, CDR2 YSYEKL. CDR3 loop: CASSQGPREKGYTF. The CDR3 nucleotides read TGCGCCAGCAGCCAAGGTCCCAGGGAAAAAGGCTACACCTTC.

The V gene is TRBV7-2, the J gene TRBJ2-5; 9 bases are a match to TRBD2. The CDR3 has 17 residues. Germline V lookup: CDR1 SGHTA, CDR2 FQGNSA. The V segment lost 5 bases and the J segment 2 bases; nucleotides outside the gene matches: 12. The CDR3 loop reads CASSPRRAGGVQETQYF. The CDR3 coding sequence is TGTGCCAGCAGCCCCAGGCGAGCGGGGGGTGTTCAAGAGACCCAGTACTTC.

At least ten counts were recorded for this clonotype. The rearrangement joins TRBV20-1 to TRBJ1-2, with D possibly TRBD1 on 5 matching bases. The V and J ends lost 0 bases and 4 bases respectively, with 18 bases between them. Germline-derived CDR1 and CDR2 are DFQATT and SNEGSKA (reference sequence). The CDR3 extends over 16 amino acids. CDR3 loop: CSARDPRRGDSYGYTF. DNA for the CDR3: TGCAGTGCTAGAGACCCCCGGCGGGGGGATAGCTATGGCTACACCTTC.

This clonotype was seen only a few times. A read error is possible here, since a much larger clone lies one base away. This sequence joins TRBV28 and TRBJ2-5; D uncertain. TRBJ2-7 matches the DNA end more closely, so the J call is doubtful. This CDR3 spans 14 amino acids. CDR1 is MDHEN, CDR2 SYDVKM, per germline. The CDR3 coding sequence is TGTGCCAGCAGCACCCCGACATATTGGAGCGAGCAGTACTTC. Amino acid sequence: CASSTPTYWSEQYF.

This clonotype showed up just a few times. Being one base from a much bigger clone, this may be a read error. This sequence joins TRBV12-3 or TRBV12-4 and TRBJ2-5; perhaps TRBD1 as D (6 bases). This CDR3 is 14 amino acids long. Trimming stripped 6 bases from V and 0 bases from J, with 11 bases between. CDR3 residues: CASSRGRNQETQYF. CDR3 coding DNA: TGTGCCAGCAGCAGGGGACGGAACCAAGAGACCCAGTACTTC.

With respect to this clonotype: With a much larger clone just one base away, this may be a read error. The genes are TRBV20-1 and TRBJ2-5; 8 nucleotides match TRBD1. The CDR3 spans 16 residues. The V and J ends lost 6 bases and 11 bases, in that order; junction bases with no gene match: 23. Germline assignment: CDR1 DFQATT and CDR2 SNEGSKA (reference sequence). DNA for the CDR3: TGCAGTGCCCCGACAGGGGCTCGGAGTGGGTACAATGAGCAGTACTTC. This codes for CSAPTGARSGYNEQYF.

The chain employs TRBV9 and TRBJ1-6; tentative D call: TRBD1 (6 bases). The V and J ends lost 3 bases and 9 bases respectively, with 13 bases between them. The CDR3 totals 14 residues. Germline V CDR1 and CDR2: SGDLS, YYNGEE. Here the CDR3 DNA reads TGTGCCAGCAGCGCGGGGGGCGTCGGTTCACCCCTCCACTTT. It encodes CASSAGGVGSPLHF.

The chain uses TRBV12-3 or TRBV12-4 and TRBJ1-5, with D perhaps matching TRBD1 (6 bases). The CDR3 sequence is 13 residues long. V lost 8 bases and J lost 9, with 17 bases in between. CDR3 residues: CASGRGQPGPQHF. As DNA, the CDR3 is TGTGCCAGCGGACGGGGGCAGCCGGGGCCCCAGCATTTT.

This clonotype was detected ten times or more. In nucleotides, the CDR3 is TGCGCCAGCAAAGGACAGGGCCCTAATGAAAAACTGTTTTTT. Translation: CASKGQGPNEKLFF. V usage is TRBV5-1 and J usage is TRBJ1-4; 8 bases match TRBD1. CDR3 length: 14 amino acids. Germline V lookup: CDR1 SGHRS, CDR2 YFSETQ. V gave up 6 bases and J gave up 3 bases; unmatched junction bases: 4.

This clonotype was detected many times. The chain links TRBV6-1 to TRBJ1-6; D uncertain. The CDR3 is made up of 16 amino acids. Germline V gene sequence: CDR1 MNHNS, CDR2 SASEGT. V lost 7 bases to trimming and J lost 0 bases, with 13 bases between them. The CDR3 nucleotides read TGTGCCAGCATATCCGGTGGGAGCTCCTATAATTCACCCCTCCACTTT. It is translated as CASISGGSSYNSPLHF.

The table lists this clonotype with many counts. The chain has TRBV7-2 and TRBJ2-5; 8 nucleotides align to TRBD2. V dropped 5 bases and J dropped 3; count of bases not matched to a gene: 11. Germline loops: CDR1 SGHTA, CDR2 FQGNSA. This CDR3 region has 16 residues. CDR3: CASSPLRAGGKETQYF. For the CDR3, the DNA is TGTGCCAGCAGCCCCCTGCGGGCGGGGGGAAAAGAGACCCAGTACTTC. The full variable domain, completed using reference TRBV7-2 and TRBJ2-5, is GAGVSQSPSNKVTEKGKDVELRCDPISGHTALYWYRQSLGQGLEFLIYFQGNSAPDKSGLPSDRFSAERTGGSVSTLTIQRTQQEDSAVYLCASSPLRAGGKETQYFGPGTRLLVL.

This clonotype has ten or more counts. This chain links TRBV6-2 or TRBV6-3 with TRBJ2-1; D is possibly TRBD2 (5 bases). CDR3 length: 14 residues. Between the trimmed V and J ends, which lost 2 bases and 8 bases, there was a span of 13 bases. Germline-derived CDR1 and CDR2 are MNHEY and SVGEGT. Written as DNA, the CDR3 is TGTGCCAGCAGTTACGATTTGAGGGCCGATGAGCAGTTCTTC. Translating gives CASSYDLRADEQFF.

The CDR3 coding sequence is TGTGCCAGCAGCCAATCCGAAGGCAGGGTAAATGAAAAACTGTTTTTT. This translates into CASSQSEGRVNEKLFF. The genes are TRBV4-2 and TRBJ1-4, with D possibly being TRBD1 (5 bases). Germline assignment: CDR1 LGHNA and CDR2 YNFKEQ. The CDR3 extends over 16 amino acids. The ends were cut back, 2 bases at V and 5 bases at J, with 15 bases in the middle.

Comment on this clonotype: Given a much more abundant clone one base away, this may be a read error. The CDR3, as DNA: TGCGCCAGCAGCTTGGCAGGGGCGCGGTCCTACAATGAGCAGTACTTC. This encodes CASSLAGARSYNEQYF. The gene calls are TRBV5-1 and TRBJ2-1, with a possible D match to TRBD1 (6 bases). The J call may not be correct, given that the DNA end is closer to TRBJ2-7. The CDR3 spans 16 residues. From germline, CDR1 is SGHRS and CDR2 YFSETQ.

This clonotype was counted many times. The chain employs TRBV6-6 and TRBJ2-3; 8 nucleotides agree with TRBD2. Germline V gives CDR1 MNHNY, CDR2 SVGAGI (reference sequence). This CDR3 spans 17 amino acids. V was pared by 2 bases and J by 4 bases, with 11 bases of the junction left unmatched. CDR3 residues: CASSYGLAGPSADTQYF. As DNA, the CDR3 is TGTGCCAGCAGTTACGGGCTAGCGGGCCCCAGCGCAGATACGCAGTATTTT.

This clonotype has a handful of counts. The CDR3 here is CASSLASPRGDQPQHF. CDR3 sequence (DNA): TGTGCCAGCAGCTTGGCCTCACCCCGGGGAGATCAGCCCCAGCATTTT. This rearrangement joins TRBV5-5 to TRBJ1-5; D remains unclear. CDR1 and CDR2 (germline): SGHKS, YYEKEE (reference sequence). V lost 0 bases, J lost 5 bases, and 15 bases lay in between. This CDR3 has 16 residues.

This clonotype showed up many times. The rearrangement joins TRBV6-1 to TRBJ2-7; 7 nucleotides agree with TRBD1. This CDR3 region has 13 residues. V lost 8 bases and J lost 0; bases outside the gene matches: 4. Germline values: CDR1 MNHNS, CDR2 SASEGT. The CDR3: CASPGQSSYEQYF. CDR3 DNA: TGTGCCAGCCCGGGACAGTCCTCCTACGAGCAGTACTTC.

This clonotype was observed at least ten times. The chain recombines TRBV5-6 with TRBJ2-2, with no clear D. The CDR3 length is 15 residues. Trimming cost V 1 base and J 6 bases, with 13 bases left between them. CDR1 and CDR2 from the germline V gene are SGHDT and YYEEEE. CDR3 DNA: TGTGCCAGCAGCTTGAATAGGGAAGTGGCCGGGGAGCTGTTTTTT. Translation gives CASSLNREVAGELFF.

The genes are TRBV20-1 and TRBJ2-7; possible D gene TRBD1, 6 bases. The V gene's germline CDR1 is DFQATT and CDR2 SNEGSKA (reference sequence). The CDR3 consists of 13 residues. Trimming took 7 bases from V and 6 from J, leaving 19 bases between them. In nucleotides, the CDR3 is TGCAGTGTCGAGCCGGGACATTTAGTCGAGCAGTACTTC. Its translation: CSVEPGHLVEQYF.

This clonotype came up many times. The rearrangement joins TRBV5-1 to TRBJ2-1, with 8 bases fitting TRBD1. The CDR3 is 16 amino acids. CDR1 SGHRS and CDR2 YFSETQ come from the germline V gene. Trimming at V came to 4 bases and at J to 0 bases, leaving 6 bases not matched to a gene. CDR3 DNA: TGCGCCAGCAGCCCATGGACAGGGAGCTCCTACAATGAGCAGTTCTTC. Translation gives CASSPWTGSSYNEQFF.